This TCR beta chain was recorded in a study of vaccination and CD4 T cells after COVID-19 (dated by TCRdb to between 2021 and 2023). About the investigation overall: SARS-CoV-2 positivity had been established in the convalescent patients by nasal swab PCR, and mild disease was recorded in several of these patients and severe disease in one. Six males and four females were included in the convalescent cohort, with two Hispanic individuals, seven Caucasians, two Asians and one multiracial person represented. Participants got two doses of the Pfizer-BioNTech BNT162b2 vaccine (n=8) or two doses of the Moderna mRNA-1273 vaccine (n=2). Post-COVID blood samples from convalescent patients were collected a median of around 100 days after diagnosis, with a range of about 30 to 170 days. Post-vaccine blood samples were obtained a median of around 74 days after the second vaccine dose, with a range of about 12 to 241 days. The cultures were stimulated with overlapping spike peptide pools from SARS-CoV-2 and from the common cold coronaviruses HCoV-NL63, HCoV-OC43 and HCoV-229E. In control cultures, a CEFX viral epitope pool was used as positive control, an HIV-1 Nef peptide pool was used as negative control, or no peptide was added. In roughly nine COVID-19 convalescent patients and a few infection-naive healthy vaccine recipients, the spike-specific CD4+ TCR repertoire before mRNA vaccination was compared with the repertoire after mRNA vaccination.

Paper-wide results and their limitations: Of the vaccine-specific clones found in convalescent patients, nearly all (304 of 307) were mono-reactive for SARS-CoV-2 spike instead of being cross-reactive with common cold coronaviruses. The number of convalescent patients in the study was relatively small, and the study did not examine early timepoints following natural infection. The median count of SARS-CoV-2-reactive clonotypes went up from roughly 21 after infection to 35 to 40 after vaccination, although the change was not significant. Among the post-vaccine SARS-CoV-2-reactive clones in convalescent patients, a median approximately 90% showed up only after vaccination, which suggests vaccine-specific priming.

Of note for this clonotype: This clone's antigen is unknown. Base quality data are lacking; no much larger clone is found one base away.

Library creation used PCR. DNA from cultured CD4+ T cells underwent TCR sequencing with the Oncomine TCR Beta short-read assay at the Johns Hopkins FTIC core. The QIAamp micro DNA kit was used to extract genomic DNA from the cultured CD4+ T cells. Oncomine TCR Beta libraries from cultured CD4+ T cells were pooled with unique dual indexes and sequenced on an Illumina iSeq 100. The authors' pipeline ran thus. Non-productive sequences were removed, and CDR3s not starting with C, not ending with F or W, or shorter than 7 amino acids were discarded. Antigen-specific clonotypes were identified with the MANAFEST web application by comparing peptide-stimulated wells with reference and other culture wells. To be called positive, a clone needed an FDR below 0.05, an odds ratio above 5, and a productive frequency above 0.1% in at least two of three replicate wells. Cross-reactive clonotypes were defined as significantly expanded in both SARS-CoV-2 spike wells and at least one common cold coronavirus spike condition. Similarity between CDR3 sequences was evaluated in R version 3.6.1 using Levenshtein distances (stringdist) and unrooted phylogenetic trees (ape). The public reads were reanalyzed by TCRdb: fastp trimming at Q25, MiXCR alignment, in-frame beta chains only. One record per CDR3 amino acid sequence lists the most common genes and DNA. The V and J calls and clone size are TCRdb's, not the authors'. For this sample the table gives 20,000 to 25,000 distinct CDR3 sequences, of which approximately 50% were detected only once. The top ten hold roughly 8.6% of the sample.

The sample's treatment or condition label, decoded: roughly 11-day PBMC culture with coronavirus spike peptide pools or control peptides (ViraFEST assay). The study used the ViraFEST assay, which expanded antigen-specific T cells with peptide pools and then identified expanded clonotypes by TCR sequencing. The convalescent patients' positive SARS-CoV-2 PCR tests were from March to December 2020, which was before the Alpha, Beta and Delta variants emerged in the United States. Each well held some 2 million PBMCs cultured in IMDM containing about 5% human AB serum and approximately 9.6 IU/ml IL-2, with 10 ug/ml peptide pools added. Half of the culture medium was replaced with fresh IL-2-containing medium on days 3 and 7. After about 10 days of culture, CD4+ T cells were isolated by negative selection using the EasySep CD4+ T cell isolation kit. PBMCs were separated from whole blood using Ficoll-Paque Plus gradient centrifugation and then either used fresh or cryopreserved at -140C. Culture conditions were generally each tested in triplicate wells.

From its cysteine to its phenylalanine, the CDR3 spans 17 amino acids. Solely the CDR3 DNA is kept, with 51 bases framed from the first base. V is shortened by 7 bases, J by 3 bases, and the region joining them spans 22 bases. According to the germline V gene, CDR1 reads MNHNS and CDR2 reads SASEGT. The material sequenced was CD4+ T cells from blood, cultured in vitro. The chain joins TRBV6-1 to TRBJ1-5; the D segment cannot be called with confidence. The TCR sequence derives from a human donor who had recovered from COVID-19. CDR3 sequence: CASTKGPVSVPNQPQHF. The DNA sequence is TGTGCCAGCACCAAGGGCCCCGTGTCCGTCCCCAATCAGCCCCAGCATTTT.